These 22 T cell receptor beta chains were sequenced from one sample in a study of early T cells in non-severe SARS-CoV-2 infection listed by TCRdb under 2021. Libraries were prepared through 5' RACE. Sequencing instrument: NextSeq 500. The raw public reads went through TCRdb reprocessing: fastp at Q25, MiXCR clone calling, in-frame beta chains kept. For every CDR3 protein sequence, its rows merge into one entry that carries the most common genes and DNA. A total of over 25,000 distinct CDR3 sequences appear in this sample, approximately 6.9% of them only once. The ten largest clones take up 4% to 5% of the sample. The sequencing sample was made of whole blood. The receptors derive from an adult who was a healthcare worker with PCR-confirmed SARS-CoV-2 infection or an uninfected control (not recorded which).

This clonotype was seen many times. The gene calls are TRBV12-3 or TRBV12-4 and TRBJ2-1, with 7 positions matching TRBD2. The CDR3 extends over 14 amino acids. V dropped 6 bases and J dropped 10; count of bases not matched to a gene: 12. The CDR3 loop reads CASRGEGLLREQFF. The DNA of the CDR3 is TGTGCCAGCAGGGGGGAGGGCCTCCTCAGGGAGCAGTTCTTC.

This clonotype was observed a handful of times. The V gene is TRBV12-3 or TRBV12-4, the J gene TRBJ2-7; D is possibly TRBD1 (6 bases). The CDR3 consists of 11 residues. V shed 8 bases and J shed 7 bases, with 12 bases lying between them. The CDR3: CASRQGFEQYF. CDR3 DNA: TGTGCCAGCCGCCAGGGGTTTGAGCAGTACTTC.

This clonotype has only a few counts. The gene calls are TRBV29-1 and TRBJ2-1; D call uncertain. Germline assignment: CDR1 SQVTM and CDR2 ANQGSEA. The CDR3 is 11 residues long. The CDR3 nucleotides are TGCGGGGTTAACAAGCCCAGTGAGCAGTTCTTC. Translation: CGVNKPSEQFF.

This clonotype has at least ten counts. This chain joins TRBV6-5 and TRBJ2-1; 7 nucleotides match TRBD1. Trimming cost V 7 bases and J 8 bases; bases outside gene matches: 11. Germline V lookup: CDR1 MNHEY, CDR2 SVGAGI. The CDR3 extends over 14 amino acids. CDR3 nucleotides: TGTGCCAGCAACTACGGGGACAGTAGTGATGAGCAGTTCTTC. As protein: CASNYGDSSDEQFF.

This chain joins TRBV5-1 and TRBJ2-1; perhaps TRBD1 as D (6 bases). The CDR3 sequence is 15 residues long. Per the germline V gene, CDR1 is SGHRS and CDR2 is YFSETQ. The V end was cut by 0 bases, the J end by 4 bases, with 11 bases between. CDR3 residues: CASSLEDRPYNEQFF. The CDR3 DNA sequence: TGCGCCAGCAGCTTGGAGGACAGACCTTACAATGAGCAGTTCTTC. The full variable domain, in which reference TRBV5-1 and TRBJ2-1 provide the parts outside the CDR3, is KAGVTQTPRYLIKTRGQQVTLSCSPISGHRSVSWYQQTPGQGLQFLFEYFSETQRNKGNFPGRFSGRQFSNSRSEMNVSTLELGDSALYLCASSLEDRPYNEQFFGPGTRLTVL.

This clonotype occurred many times. The chain is built from TRBV28 and TRBJ2-7; D is perhaps TRBD2 (6 bases). The CDR3 sequence is 15 residues long. The V end lost 2 bases, the J end lost 4 bases, and 15 bases lay between the germline ends. In germline, CDR1 is MDHEN, CDR2 SYDVKM. CDR3: CASSLLRDFPYEQYF. The CDR3, as DNA: TGTGCCAGCAGTTTACTCCGGGACTTCCCATACGAGCAGTACTTC.

This clonotype was counted at least ten times. This chain uses TRBV29-1 with TRBJ2-1; 8 bases match TRBD2. Germline trimming cut 4 bases from V and 5 bases from J; bases unmatched to any gene: 4. Germline V lookup: CDR1 SQVTM, CDR2 ANQGSEA. The CDR3 loop spans 13 amino acids. CDR3 residues: CSVGLAGDNEQFF. The DNA for the CDR3 is TGCAGCGTTGGGCTAGCGGGCGACAATGAGCAGTTCTTC.

This clonotype was picked up many times. The V gene is TRBV24-1, the J gene TRBJ2-3; D gene unclear. This CDR3 contains 15 residues. Germline loops: CDR1 KGHDR, CDR2 SFDVKD. The V end lost 0 bases, the J end lost 6 bases, and 12 bases lay between the germline ends. DNA for the CDR3: TGTGCCACCAGTGATTTGCGGAAGTCTCCTGATACGCAGTATTTT. This sequence encodes CATSDLRKSPDTQYF.

This clonotype was recorded many times. This chain connects TRBV7-9 to TRBJ2-5; a weak D match, TRBD2 (6 bases). Trimming removed 5 bases at V and 0 bases at J, with 16 bases between. Germline V gene data show CDR1 as SEHNR and CDR2 as FQNEAQ (reference sequence). The CDR3 length is 16 residues. The CDR3 reads CASSPPPGEDQETQYF. CDR3 in DNA: TGTGCCAGCAGCCCCCCCCCGGGGGAGGACCAAGAGACCCAGTACTTC. Complete variable domain (other parts from reference TRBV7-9 and TRBJ2-5): DTGVSQNPRHKITKRGQNVTFRCDPISEHNRLYWYRQTLGQGPEFLTYFQNEAQLEKSRLLSDRFSAERPKGSFSTLEIQRTEQGDSAMYLCASSPPPGEDQETQYFGPGTRLLVL.

In its sample, this clonotype was seen many times. The chain is built from TRBV29-1 and TRBJ2-7; D perhaps matches TRBD2 (5 bases). This CDR3 comprises 15 residues. The V and J ends lost 1 base and 1 base respectively, with 14 bases between them. Germline lookup yields CDR1 SQVTM and CDR2 ANQGSEA. The CDR3 here is CSVEGEGEASYEQYF. In nucleotides, the CDR3 is TGCAGCGTTGAAGGTGAGGGTGAGGCGTCCTACGAGCAGTACTTC.

This clonotype was seen ten or more times. The J gene is TRBJ2-7, the V gene TRBV20-1; 7 nucleotides agree with TRBD2. The CDR3 is 15 residues long. The junction had 14 bases not matched to a gene; V was cut back by 5 bases and J by 4 bases. The germline gives CDR1 DFQATT, CDR2 SNEGSKA (reference sequence). The CDR3 DNA reads as TGCAGTGCTGGGGACTATTCTACGTCCCAATACGAGCAGTACTTC. Amino acid sequence: CSAGDYSTSQYEQYF.

At least ten counts were recorded for this clonotype. The chain is built from TRBV3-1 and TRBJ2-1; no definite D call. Looked up from germline, CDR1 is LGHDT and CDR2 is YNNKEL (reference sequence). V gave up 0 bases and J gave up 2 bases, with 5 bases separating them. This CDR3 spans 14 amino acids. CDR3 sequence reads: CASSQDRAYNEQFF. Written as DNA, the CDR3 is TGTGCCAGCAGCCAAGATAGGGCCTACAATGAGCAGTTCTTC.

V gene TRBV28 combines with J gene TRBJ1-1, with D unresolved. V was shortened by 2 bases and J by 9 bases, with 10 bases between the two germline ends. CDR1 and CDR2 from the germline V gene are MDHEN and SYDVKM. This CDR3 has 12 residues. DNA of the CDR3: TGTGCCAGCAGTTTAGAGGCACAGAAAGCTTTCTTT. It yields the protein CASSLEAQKAFF.

This clonotype was counted many times. The V and J genes are TRBV20-1 and TRBJ2-3; D might be TRBD1 (6 bases). Germline V gene lookup returns CDR1 DFQATT and CDR2 SNEGSKA (reference sequence). The CDR3 runs to 15 residues. The CDR3 loop is CSAPGWQGRTDTQYF. CDR3 in DNA: TGCAGCGCGCCCGGGTGGCAGGGGCGTACAGATACGCAGTATTTT.

The sample holds many counts of this clonotype. This chain connects TRBV10-3 to TRBJ2-6; no firm D call. Germline CDR1 is ENHRY and CDR2 is SYGVKD. The CDR3 has 15 residues. With 2 bases removed from V and 6 bases from J, the gap between germline ends came to 11 bases. The CDR3 loop reads CAISEEPGEANVLTF. The CDR3 coding sequence is TGTGCCATCAGTGAGGAGCCCGGTGAGGCCAACGTCCTGACTTTC.

This clonotype was recorded many times. The genes are TRBV6-6 and TRBJ2-5, with D tentatively TRBD2 (5 bases). CDR1 MNHNY and CDR2 SVGAGI come from the germline V gene (reference sequence). V was shortened by 5 bases and J by 2 bases, with 18 bases between the two germline ends. The CDR3 length is 16 residues. CDR3 DNA sequence: TGTGCCAGCAGTCCCCGGATGGTAGCGATACAAGAGACCCAGTACTTC. Amino acids: CASSPRMVAIQETQYF.

This rearrangement joins TRBV20-1 to TRBJ2-7; 8 nucleotides agree with TRBD2. V gave up 6 bases and J gave up 2 bases; unmatched junction bases: 6. From germline, CDR1 is DFQATT and CDR2 SNEGSKA (reference sequence). CDR3 length equals 13 residues. CDR3 coding DNA: TGCAGTGCGTCCGGGACTAGTCCCTACGAGCAGTACTTC. As protein: CSASGTSPYEQYF.

This clonotype was picked up many times. The rearrangement joins TRBV20-1 to TRBJ1-5, with D possibly being TRBD1 (6 bases). The V and J ends lost 5 bases and 2 bases respectively, with 13 bases between them. Germline values: CDR1 DFQATT, CDR2 SNEGSKA (reference sequence). CDR3 length: 14 residues. As DNA, the CDR3 is TGCAGTGCTCCAGGGGATAGAGGCAATCAGCCCCAGCATTTT. Its protein is CSAPGDRGNQPQHF.

This clonotype came up once. The chain recombines TRBV15 with TRBJ1-1; D is uncertain. The CDR3 has 14 residues. The V end lost 0 bases, the J end lost 0 bases, and 5 bases lay between the germline ends. In germline, CDR1 is LNHNV, CDR2 YYDKDF (reference sequence). The CDR3 DNA follows: TGTGCCACCAGCAGAGATCTTTTGAACACTGAAGCTTTCTTT. It codes for CATSRDLLNTEAFF.

This clonotype was detected only a few times. The V call is TRBV5-1, the J call TRBJ1-1; no clear D. Per the germline V gene, CDR1 is SGHRS and CDR2 is YFSETQ. Trimming shortened V by 0 bases and J by 0 bases, and 15 bases separated the two germline ends. The CDR3 is 17 residues long. This CDR3 is CASSLEIDGTLNTEAFF. The CDR3 nucleotides read TGCGCCAGCAGCTTGGAAATTGACGGAACTTTGAACACTGAAGCTTTCTTT.

This clonotype was picked up many times. The rearrangement joins TRBV6-1 to TRBJ2-3; 7 bases align to TRBD2. The junction had 7 bases not matched to a gene; V was cut back by 2 bases and J by 2 bases. The CDR3 is 16 amino acids. From germline, CDR1 is MNHNS and CDR2 SASEGT. The CDR3 coding sequence is TGTGCCAGCAGTGAAAGTCCTAGCGGCGCCACAGATACGCAGTATTTT. Its translation: CASSESPSGATDTQYF.

In this sample, this clonotype is medium-sized. The chain employs TRBV20-1 and TRBJ2-6; 7 bases align to TRBD1. The ends lost 6 bases at V and 0 bases at J; junction bases unmatched: 8. Germline values: CDR1 DFQATT, CDR2 SNEGSKA (reference sequence). The CDR3 runs to 16 residues. The CDR3 DNA sequence: TGCAGTGCCCACCAGGGACAGCCCTCTGGGGCCAACGTCCTGACTTTC. It encodes CSAHQGQPSGANVLTF.